Each of the 12 T cell receptor beta chains below was sequenced from the same sample in a study of sequential checkpoint blockade in melanoma. The protocol was immunoSEQ multiplex PCR, while the TCRdb copy is restricted to in-frame clones and leaves out a portion. The data show some 18,000 clones, about two thirds seen once. Treatment here: randomized to nivolumab then ipilimumab (arm A) or the reverse (arm B). The input for sequencing was CD8+ T cells sorted from blood (inferred from file names), taken from a patient given nivolumab and ipilimumab in sequence. These receptors all stem from a human donor with melanoma.

This clone was seen a handful of times. The chain is built from TRBV5-4 and TRBJ1-2, with 9 bases fitting TRBD1. Trimming removed 4 bases from V and 2 bases from J; junction bases left unmatched: 6. The germline V gene encodes CDR1 SGHNT and CDR2 YYREEE (reference sequence). The CDR3 is made up of 15 amino acids. Here the CDR3 reads CASSVGTGYNYGYTF. The CDR3 DNA reads as TGTGCCAGCAGCGTGGGGACAGGGTACAACTATGGCTACACCTTC.

This clone was counted only a few times. V usage is TRBV7-9 and J usage is TRBJ2-7; D perhaps matches TRBD1 (6 bases). Trimming removed 3 bases at V and 6 bases at J, with 18 bases between. The CDR3 loop spans 15 amino acids. Germline values: CDR1 SEHNR, CDR2 FQNEAQ (reference sequence). CDR3 residues: CASSLATGWVSEQYF. In nucleotides, the CDR3 is TGTGCCAGCAGCTTGGCCACAGGGTGGGTCTCCGAGCAGTACTTC.

The rearrangement uses TRBV2 and TRBJ2-1; D perhaps matches TRBD2 (6 bases). The V gene's germline CDR1 is SNHLY and CDR2 FYNNEI. There are 13 residues in the CDR3. V lost 6 bases, J lost 5 bases, and 11 bases lay in between. This chain's CDR3 is CASSAGLNNEQFF. The CDR3, as DNA: TGTGCCAGCAGCGCCGGACTAAACAATGAGCAGTTCTTC.

The chain is built from TRBV7-6 and TRBJ1-1; TRBD1 agrees at 7 bases. This CDR3 region has 15 residues. Germline assignment: CDR1 SGHVS and CDR2 FNYEAQ. The V gene end was trimmed by 5 bases and the J gene end by 1 base; junction bases not matched to a gene: 7. CDR3 sequence: CASSRTRGENTEAFF. The CDR3 DNA reads TGTGCCAGCAGCCGTACCAGGGGGGAGAACACTGAAGCTTTCTTT.

The rearrangement joins TRBV7-9 to TRBJ1-4; D might be TRBD1 (5 bases). Trimming removed 5 bases from V and 4 bases from J, with 8 bases in between. In germline, CDR1 is SEHNR, CDR2 FQNEAQ (reference sequence). The CDR3 is made up of 13 amino acids. The DNA of the CDR3 is TGTGCCAGCAGCCCGGGGGTTAATGAAAAACTGTTTTTT. As protein: CASSPGVNEKLFF. The full variable domain, rest sourced from reference TRBV7-9 and TRBJ1-4, is DTGVSQNPRHKITKRGQNVTFRCDPISEHNRLYWYRQTLGQGPEFLTYFQNEAQLEKSRLLSDRFSAERPKGSFSTLEIQRTEQGDSAMYLCASSPGVNEKLFFGSGTQLSVL.

This sequence joins TRBV7-9 and TRBJ2-7; D remains unclear. Trimming cost V 5 bases and J 1 base, with 6 bases left between them. Looked up from germline, CDR1 is SEHNR and CDR2 is FQNEAQ (reference sequence). This CDR3 comprises 12 residues. CDR3 amino acids: CASSPRSYEQYF. For the CDR3, the DNA is TGTGCCAGCAGCCCACGGTCCTACGAGCAGTACTTC.

The rearrangement joins TRBV27 to TRBJ1-2; no definite D call. The V end was cut by 4 bases, the J end by 6 bases, with 15 bases between. The CDR3 contains 14 residues. Germline lookup yields CDR1 MNHEY and CDR2 SMNVEV (reference sequence). The CDR3 loop is CASSSRVRPDGYTF. The CDR3 DNA sequence: TGTGCCAGCAGTTCGCGGGTAAGGCCGGATGGCTACACCTTC.

V is TRBV9 and J is TRBJ2-7; 7 positions match TRBD1. V was pared by 0 bases and J by 2 bases, with 5 bases of the junction left unmatched. Germline V CDR1 and CDR2: SGDLS, YYNGEE. This CDR3 is 15 amino acids long. In nucleotides, the CDR3 is TGTGCCAGCAGCGTAGAAACAGGGGAACCCTACGAGCAGTACTTC. The encoded protein is CASSVETGEPYEQYF.

This sequence joins TRBV6-1 and TRBJ2-2; D remains ambiguous. V lost 4 bases and J 6 bases, leaving 12 bases between the germline ends. The CDR3 extends over 14 amino acids. The V gene's germline CDR1 is MNHNS and CDR2 SASEGT. CDR3 region: CASSGKVGAGELFF. CDR3 DNA: TGTGCCAGCAGTGGAAAAGTAGGAGCCGGGGAGCTGTTTTTT.

Regarding this clone: The sample carries other DNA sequences with the same CDR3. This chain connects TRBV7-9 to TRBJ1-2; the match to TRBD1 covers 10 bases. The CDR3 extends over 14 amino acids. The germline V gene encodes CDR1 SEHNR and CDR2 FQNEAQ (reference sequence). Losses at the gene ends were 1 base for V and 6 bases for J; bases not matched to a gene: 2. This chain's CDR3 is CASSLGTGGDGYTF. The CDR3 coding sequence is TGTGCCAGCAGCTTAGGGACAGGGGGGGATGGCTACACCTTC.

DNA for the CDR3: TGTGCCAGCAGTGATAACGGGGCAGGGGTCCACGAGCAGTACTTC. This translates into CASSDNGAGVHEQYF. The rearrangement joins TRBV25-1 to TRBJ2-7; possibly TRBD1 for D (6 bases). The germline gives CDR1 MGHDK, CDR2 SYGVNS. The CDR3 is made up of 15 amino acids. The V and J ends lost 3 bases and 5 bases respectively, with 17 bases between them.

With regard to this clone: The junction differs from germline at one of its ends, possibly a read error. The chain links TRBV7-3 to TRBJ1-1; D gene uncertain. Per the germline V gene, CDR1 is SGHTA and CDR2 is FQGTGA. The CDR3 loop spans 15 amino acids. This CDR3 reads CASSQAFTPRTEAFF. CDR3 DNA: TGCGCCAGCAGCCAAGCCTTTACACCGAGGACTGAAGCTTTCTTT. Drawing the rest from reference TRBV7-3 and TRBJ1-1, the complete variable domain is GAGVSQTPSNKVTEKGKYVELRCDPISGHTALYWYRQSLGQGPEFLIYFQGTGAADDSGLPNDRFFAVRPEGSVSTLKIQRTERGDSAVYLCASSQAFTPRTEAFFGQGTRLTVV.